The 10 T cell receptor beta chains listed next were all sequenced from one sample in a study of blood T cell repertoires in COVID-19. Assay: immunoSEQ multiplex PCR; the TCRdb copy retains only in-frame clones and omits some. The table lists about 480,000 clones, around 88% of them singletons. Sample: peripheral blood. The receptors were gathered from a woman aged 45-65 years with COVID-19, enrolled during active disease.

J is TRBJ1-1 and V is TRBV9; weak D call: TRBD1 (5 bases). CDR1 and CDR2 (germline): SGDLS, YYNGEE. V was trimmed by 4 bases and J by 2 bases, leaving 15 bases between them. CDR3 size: 15 residues. DNA for the CDR3: TGTGCCAGCAGCCCGCAGGGTCTCGGTAACACTGAAGCTTTCTTT. It translates to CASSPQGLGNTEAFF.

The CDR3 spells CASSPTRGLTDTQYF. CDR3 sequence (DNA): TGCGCCAGCAGCCCGACTAGGGGATTAACAGATACGCAGTATTTT. The chain uses TRBV4-1 and TRBJ2-3; D possibly corresponds to TRBD2 (6 bases). The germline V gene encodes CDR1 MGHRA and CDR2 YSYEKL. Trimming removed 4 bases from V and 3 bases from J, with 14 bases in between. The CDR3 sequence is 15 residues long.

This chain uses TRBV2 with TRBJ1-1, with 8 positions matching TRBD1. V trimming: 7 bases; J trimming: 1 base; junction bases outside the gene matches: 2. The CDR3 loop spans 13 amino acids. The germline gives CDR1 SNHLY, CDR2 FYNNEI. The CDR3 DNA is TGTGCCAGCAAAGGACAGGGGAACACTGAAGCTTTCTTT. Translating it yields CASKGQGNTEAFF.

The chain employs TRBV30 and TRBJ2-7; 7 bases align to TRBD2. The CDR3 has 16 residues. The junction had 9 bases not matched to a gene; V was cut back by 1 base and J by 0 bases. Germline V gives CDR1 GTSNPN, CDR2 SVGIG (reference sequence). The CDR3 spells CAWSGLSGASSYEQYF. CDR3 DNA sequence: TGTGCCTGGAGTGGACTGAGCGGGGCGAGCTCCTACGAGCAGTACTTC.

The rearrangement joins TRBV5-5 to TRBJ2-7; possible D gene TRBD1, 5 bases. V was shortened by 2 bases and J by 9 bases, with 18 bases between the two germline ends. Germline CDR1 and CDR2: SGHKS and YYEKEE (reference sequence). This CDR3 spans 14 amino acids. CDR3 loop: CASSLGALETSQYF. The DNA of the CDR3 is TGTGCCAGCAGCTTAGGGGCGCTGGAAACTTCGCAGTACTTC.

This chain uses TRBV19 with TRBJ2-1, with D perhaps TRBD1 (5 bases). Germline values: CDR1 LNHDA, CDR2 SQIVND (reference sequence). The CDR3 has 14 residues. V was shortened by 5 bases and J by 4 bases, with 12 bases between the two germline ends. CDR3 bases: TGTGCCAGTAGTCGAATGGGGCTATACAATGAGCAGTTCTTC. Amino acids: CASSRMGLYNEQFF.

This chain links TRBV28 with TRBJ2-5; D is perhaps TRBD2 (6 bases). The V and J ends lost 10 bases and 2 bases respectively, with 17 bases between them. Germline V lookup: CDR1 MDHEN, CDR2 SYDVKM. CDR3 length: 14 amino acids. CDR3 region: CAISSSGAQETQYF. As DNA, the CDR3 is TGTGCCATCTCCTCCTCGGGAGCTCAAGAGACCCAGTACTTC.

This clone was recorded once. This chain uses TRBV7-9 with TRBJ2-3, with 8 bases identical to TRBD2. CDR3 length: 17 amino acids. Looked up from germline, CDR1 is SEHNR and CDR2 is FQNEAQ (reference sequence). V shed 5 bases, J shed 6 bases, and the junction held 16 bases outside the gene matches. The CDR3 DNA follows: TGTGCCAGCAGCCCTTTGAGCGGGGGTGCCCAGGTTGATACGCAGTATTTT. This codes for CASSPLSGGAQVDTQYF.

This chain connects TRBV3-1 (or the pseudogene TRBV3-2) to TRBJ2-7; no definite D call. There are 12 residues in the CDR3. Germline CDR1 LGHDT, CDR2 YNNKEL (reference sequence). V lost 4 bases, J lost 3 bases, and 7 bases lay in between. CDR3 coding DNA: TGTGCCAGCAGCCCGCGAGACTACGAGCAGTACTTC. Encoded protein: CASSPRDYEQYF.

V gene TRBV20-1 combines with J gene TRBJ1-2; D is uncertain. From germline, CDR1 is DFQATT and CDR2 SNEGSKA (reference sequence). The CDR3 totals 10 residues. Trimming left V 5 bases short and J 3 bases short, with 4 bases between. CDR3 sequence: CSAHYYGYTF. The CDR3 DNA follows: TGCAGTGCTCACTACTATGGCTACACCTTC.